This TCR beta chain was sequenced during a study of radiation and T cells in renal cell carcinoma. Study conclusions and caveats: In blood, top tumor clones expanded by 2 weeks, shrinking by 4. Pretreatment tumor biopsies were lacking, so baseline clonotypes are unknown.

Clones were sequenced by immunoSEQ multiplex PCR, and TCRdb holds only the in-frame ones, with some missing. Of approximately 170,000 clones detected, roughly nine tenths appear once; the ten largest clones hold about 11%. Time point indicated: blood 4 weeks post-SBRT, at nephrectomy. Regarding treatment: 15 Gy SBRT to primary tumor, nephrectomy 4 weeks later. Nephrectomy followed 15 Gy stereotactic body radiation by 4 weeks. Blood was sampled at baseline, 2 weeks and 4 weeks after SBRT. Turning to this clone: Its matching antigen is unknown.

The specimen was blood, collected from a patient whose treatment included radiotherapy and nephrectomy. The source is a woman between 50 and 59 years old with renal cell carcinoma.

The CDR3 DNA sequence: TGTGCCAGCAGCCCATCCGGGACGGCTTCTGGAAACACCATATATTTT. This sequence encodes CASSPSGTASGNTIYF. The chain links TRBV5-4 to TRBJ1-3, with D tentatively TRBD1 (5 bases). This CDR3 comprises 16 residues. V was shortened by 4 bases and J by 1 base, with 15 bases between the two germline ends. Germline CDR1 reads SGHNT; CDR2 reads YYREEE (reference sequence). Complete variable domain (other parts from reference TRBV5-4 and TRBJ1-3): ETGVTQSPTHLIKTRGQQVTLRCSSQSGHNTVSWYQQALGQGPQFIFQYYREEENGRGNFPPRFSGLQFPNYSSELNVNALELDDSALYLCASSPSGTASGNTIYFGEGSWLTVV.